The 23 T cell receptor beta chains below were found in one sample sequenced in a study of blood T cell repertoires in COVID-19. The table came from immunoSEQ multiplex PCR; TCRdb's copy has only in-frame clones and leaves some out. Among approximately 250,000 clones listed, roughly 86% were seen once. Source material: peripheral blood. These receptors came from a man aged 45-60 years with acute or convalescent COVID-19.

As DNA, the CDR3 is TGTGCCAGCAGCTTCTCGGGAAACACTGAAGCTTTCTTT. It specifies CASSFSGNTEAFF. V gene TRBV7-3 combines with J gene TRBJ1-1, with D unclear. Trimming took 3 bases from V and 2 from J, leaving 7 bases between them. Germline V gives CDR1 SGHTA, CDR2 FQGTGA. This CDR3 spans 13 amino acids. Combining the CDR3 with reference TRBV7-3 and TRBJ1-1 gives the whole variable domain GAGVSQTPSNKVTEKGKYVELRCDPISGHTALYWYRQSLGQGPEFLIYFQGTGAADDSGLPNDRFFAVRPEGSVSTLKIQRTERGDSAVYLCASSFSGNTEAFFGQGTRLTVV.

DNA for the CDR3: TGTGCCAGCAGGGGCAGTAATCAGCCCCAGCATTTT. Its translation is CASRGSNQPQHF. The gene calls are TRBV6-5 and TRBJ1-5; D remains ambiguous. The V gene lost 6 bases and the J gene lost 4 bases, with 7 bases spanning the gap. Germline CDR1 MNHEY, CDR2 SVGAGI. The length of the CDR3 is 12 residues.

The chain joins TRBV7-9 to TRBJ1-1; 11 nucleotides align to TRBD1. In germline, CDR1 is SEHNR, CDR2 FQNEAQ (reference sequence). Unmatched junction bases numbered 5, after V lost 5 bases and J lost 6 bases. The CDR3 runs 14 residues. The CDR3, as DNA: TGTGCCAGCAGCCGAGAGGGACAGGGGGCTGAAGCTTTCTTT. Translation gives CASSREGQGAEAFF.

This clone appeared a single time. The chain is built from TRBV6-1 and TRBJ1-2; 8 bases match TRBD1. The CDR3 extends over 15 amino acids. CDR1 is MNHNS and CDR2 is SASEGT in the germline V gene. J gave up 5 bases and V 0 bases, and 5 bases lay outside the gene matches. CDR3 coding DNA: TGTGCCAGCAGTGAAGCTCCGACAGGGGAATATGGCTACACCTTC. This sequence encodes CASSEAPTGEYGYTF.

The CDR3 here is CATSRPDREYHEQYF. The CDR3 DNA is TGTGCCACCAGCAGACCGGACCGGGAGTACCACGAGCAGTACTTC. This chain links TRBV15 with TRBJ2-7; D perhaps matches TRBD2 (6 bases). V shed 2 bases and J shed 5 bases, with 16 bases lying between them. The CDR3 sequence is 15 residues long. Germline CDR1 is LNHNV and CDR2 is YYDKDF (reference sequence).

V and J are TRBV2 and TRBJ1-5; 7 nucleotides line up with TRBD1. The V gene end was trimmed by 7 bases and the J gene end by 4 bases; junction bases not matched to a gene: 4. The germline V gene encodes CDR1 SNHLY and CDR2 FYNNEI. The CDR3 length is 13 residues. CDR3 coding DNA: TGTGCCAGCATATGGGACAGAAATCAGCCCCAGCATTTT. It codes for CASIWDRNQPQHF.

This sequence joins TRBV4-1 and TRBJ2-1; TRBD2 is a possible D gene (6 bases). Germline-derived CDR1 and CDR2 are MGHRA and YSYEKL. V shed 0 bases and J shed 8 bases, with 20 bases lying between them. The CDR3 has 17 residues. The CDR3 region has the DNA TGCGCCAGCAGCCAAGAATTTGGGGGGAGTGGTGGCGATGAGCAGTTCTTC. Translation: CASSQEFGGSGGDEQFF.

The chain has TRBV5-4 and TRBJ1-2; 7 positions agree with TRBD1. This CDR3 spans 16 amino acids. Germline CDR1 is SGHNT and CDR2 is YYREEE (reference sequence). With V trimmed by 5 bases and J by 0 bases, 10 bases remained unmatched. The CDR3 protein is CASSSIDRVANYGYTF. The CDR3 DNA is TGTGCCAGCAGTTCGATAGACAGGGTCGCTAACTATGGCTACACCTTC. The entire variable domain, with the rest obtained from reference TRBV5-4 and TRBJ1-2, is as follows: ETGVTQSPTHLIKTRGQQVTLRCSSQSGHNTVSWYQQALGQGPQFIFQYYREEENGRGNFPPRFSGLQFPNYSSELNVNALELDDSALYLCASSSIDRVANYGYTFGSGTRLTVV.

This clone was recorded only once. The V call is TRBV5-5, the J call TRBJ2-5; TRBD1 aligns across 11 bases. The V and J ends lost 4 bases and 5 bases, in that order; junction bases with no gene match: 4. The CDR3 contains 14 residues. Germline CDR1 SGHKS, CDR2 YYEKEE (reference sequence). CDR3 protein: CASSRGQGAETQYF. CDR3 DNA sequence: TGTGCCAGCAGCCGAGGACAGGGGGCTGAGACCCAGTACTTC.

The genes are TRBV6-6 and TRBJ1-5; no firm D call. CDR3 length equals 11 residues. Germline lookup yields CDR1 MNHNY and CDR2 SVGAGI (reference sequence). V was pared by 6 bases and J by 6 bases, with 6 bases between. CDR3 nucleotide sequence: TGTGCCAGCAGACAAAGTCAGCCCCAGCATTTT. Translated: CASRQSQPQHF.

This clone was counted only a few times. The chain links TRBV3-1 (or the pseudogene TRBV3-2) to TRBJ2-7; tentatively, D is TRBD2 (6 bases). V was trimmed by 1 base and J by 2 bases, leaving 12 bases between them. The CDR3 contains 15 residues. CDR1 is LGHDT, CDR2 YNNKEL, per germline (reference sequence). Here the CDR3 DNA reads TGTGCCAGCAGCCAAGGGGCGGGGTTTACCTACGAGCAGTACTTC. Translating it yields CASSQGAGFTYEQYF.

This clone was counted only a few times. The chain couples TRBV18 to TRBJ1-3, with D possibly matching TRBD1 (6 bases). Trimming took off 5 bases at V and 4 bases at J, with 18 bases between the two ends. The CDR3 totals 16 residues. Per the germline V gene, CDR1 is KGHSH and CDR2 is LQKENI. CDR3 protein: CASSTGSFGSGNTIYF. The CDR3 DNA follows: TGTGCCAGCTCAACAGGGTCTTTTGGATCCGGAAACACCATATATTTT.

The CDR3, as DNA: TGTGCCAGCTCACCTACGGGTCCCACTGAAGCTTTCTTT. Residues: CASSPTGPTEAFF. The chain has TRBV18 and TRBJ1-1, with D unresolved. CDR1 is KGHSH and CDR2 is LQKENI in the germline V gene. The CDR3 is made up of 13 amino acids. Trimming left V 3 bases short and J 4 bases short, with 9 bases between.

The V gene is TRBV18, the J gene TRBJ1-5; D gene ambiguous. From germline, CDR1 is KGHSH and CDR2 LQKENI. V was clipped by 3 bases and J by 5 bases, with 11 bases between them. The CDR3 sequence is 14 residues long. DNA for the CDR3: TGTGCCAGCTCACCCGGGTCCTCGGATCAGCCCCAGCATTTT. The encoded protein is CASSPGSSDQPQHF.

The CDR3 spells CASSLNRVSPLHF. The CDR3 DNA sequence: TGTGCCAGCAGTTTGAACAGGGTGTCACCCCTCCACTTT. The chain is built from TRBV27 and TRBJ1-6; the D gene is possibly TRBD1 (6 bases). V gave up 3 bases and J gave up 10 bases, with 10 bases separating them. This CDR3 has 13 residues. Germline CDR1 and CDR2: MNHEY and SMNVEV (reference sequence).

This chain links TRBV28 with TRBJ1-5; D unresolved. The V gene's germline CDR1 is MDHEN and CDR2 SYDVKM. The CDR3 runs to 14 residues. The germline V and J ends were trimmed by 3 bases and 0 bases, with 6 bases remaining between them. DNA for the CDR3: TGTGCCAGCAGTTTTCACGGTAGCAATCAGCCCCAGCATTTT. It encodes CASSFHGSNQPQHF.

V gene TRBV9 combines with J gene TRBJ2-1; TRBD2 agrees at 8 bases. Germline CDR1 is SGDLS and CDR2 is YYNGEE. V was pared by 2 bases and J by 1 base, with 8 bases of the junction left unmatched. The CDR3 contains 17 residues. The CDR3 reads CASSVSLAGKSYNEQFF. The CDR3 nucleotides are TGTGCCAGCAGCGTTTCATTAGCGGGGAAATCCTACAATGAGCAGTTCTTC.

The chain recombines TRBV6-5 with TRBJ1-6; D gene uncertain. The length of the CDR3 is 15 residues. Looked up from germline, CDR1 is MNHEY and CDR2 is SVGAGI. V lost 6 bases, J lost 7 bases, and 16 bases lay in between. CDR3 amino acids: CASRGGPRGNSPLHF. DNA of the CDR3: TGTGCCAGCAGGGGAGGACCCCGAGGGAATTCACCCCTCCACTTT.

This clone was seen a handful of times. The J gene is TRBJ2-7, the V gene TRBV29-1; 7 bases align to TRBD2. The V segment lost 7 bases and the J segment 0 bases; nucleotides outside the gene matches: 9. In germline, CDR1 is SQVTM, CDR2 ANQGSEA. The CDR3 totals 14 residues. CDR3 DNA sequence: TGCAGCGGGTCCAGCGGGGTCAGCTCCTACGAGCAGTACTTC. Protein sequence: CSGSSGVSSYEQYF.

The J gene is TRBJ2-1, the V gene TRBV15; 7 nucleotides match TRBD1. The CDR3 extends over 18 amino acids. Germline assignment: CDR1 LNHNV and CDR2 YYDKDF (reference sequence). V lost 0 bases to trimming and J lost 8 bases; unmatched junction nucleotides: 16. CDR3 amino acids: CATSREYGDRGTTYEQFF. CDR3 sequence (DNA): TGTGCCACCAGCAGAGAATATGGGGACAGAGGTACTACATATGAGCAGTTCTTC.

CDR3 DNA sequence: TGTGCCAGCAGCCAAGGGGGCGGGAGGGCATCATACGAGCAGTACTTC. Amino acids: CASSQGGGRASYEQYF. The chain uses TRBV3-1 (or the pseudogene TRBV3-2) and TRBJ2-7; 9 positions agree with TRBD2. Germline lookup yields CDR1 LGHDT and CDR2 YNNKEL (reference sequence). V lost 1 base to trimming and J lost 4 bases; unmatched junction nucleotides: 8. This CDR3 region has 16 residues.

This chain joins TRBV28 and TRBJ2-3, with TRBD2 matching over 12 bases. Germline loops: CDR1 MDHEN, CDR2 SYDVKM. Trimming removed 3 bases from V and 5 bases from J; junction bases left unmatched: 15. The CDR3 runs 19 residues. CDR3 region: CASSFPPGLAGDYGDTQYF. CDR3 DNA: TGTGCCAGCAGTTTTCCCCCGGGACTAGCGGGCGACTATGGAGATACGCAGTATTTT.

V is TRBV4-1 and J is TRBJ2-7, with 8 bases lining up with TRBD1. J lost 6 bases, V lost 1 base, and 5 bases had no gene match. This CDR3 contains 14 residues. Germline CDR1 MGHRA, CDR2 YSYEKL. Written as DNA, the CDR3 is TGCGCCAGCAGCCAAGGGCAGGGGGCCAGCGAGCAGTACTTC. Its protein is CASSQGQGASEQYF.